These 6 T cell receptor beta chains originate from one sample sequenced in a study of radiation and T cells in renal cell carcinoma. Only in-frame clones appear in the TCRdb table, and some are missing; sequencing was by immunoSEQ multiplex PCR. This sample has just under 150,000 clones, with 86% found just once. Noted time point: blood 4 weeks post-SBRT, at nephrectomy. Treatment described: 15 Gy SBRT to primary tumor, nephrectomy 4 weeks later. The sequenced sample was blood, obtained from a patient whose treatment included radiotherapy and nephrectomy. The receptors were gathered from a woman aged 50 to 60 with renal cell carcinoma.

This chain uses TRBV5-4 with TRBJ1-1; no definite D call. The V end was cut by 4 bases, the J end by 7 bases, with 11 bases between. The CDR3 length is 12 residues. Germline CDR1 is SGHNT and CDR2 is YYREEE (reference sequence). This chain's CDR3 is CASSLNNGEAFF. The DNA for the CDR3 is TGTGCCAGCAGCCTAAACAACGGTGAAGCTTTCTTT.

This clone has just a few counts. The rearrangement uses TRBV6-6 and TRBJ1-2; possible D gene TRBD1, 6 bases. The V gene lost 6 bases and the J gene lost 7 bases, with 18 bases spanning the gap. CDR3 size: 14 residues. Germline V gene data show CDR1 as MNHNY and CDR2 as SVGAGI (reference sequence). The CDR3 loop reads CASSLLPGARGYTF. In DNA form, the CDR3 reads TGTGCCAGCAGCCTACTCCCAGGGGCTCGTGGCTACACCTTC.

This clone has at least ten counts. The chain uses TRBV6-4 and TRBJ2-1; D gene ambiguous. The germline V gene encodes CDR1 MRHNA and CDR2 SNTAGT. CDR3 size: 14 residues. Trimming pared 4 bases from V and 4 bases from J, leaving 11 bases between. CDR3 DNA: TGTGCCAGCAGTGTTAATTCGGAATACAATGAGCAGTTCTTC. This sequence encodes CASSVNSEYNEQFF.

V usage is TRBV30 and J usage is TRBJ2-3; no firm D call. This CDR3 comprises 13 residues. Germline CDR1 GTSNPN, CDR2 SVGIG (reference sequence). V lost 2 bases, J lost 2 bases, and 8 bases lay in between. CDR3 sequence: CAWSPPDTDTQYF. DNA for the CDR3: TGTGCCTGGAGTCCCCCAGACACAGATACGCAGTATTTT.

The chain is built from TRBV6-5 and TRBJ1-2, with unresolved D. The CDR3 length is 15 residues. Per germline, CDR1 MNHEY and CDR2 SVGAGI. V was clipped by 5 bases and J by 0 bases, with 13 bases between them. The CDR3, as DNA: TGTGCCAGCAGTCGGGCCGGCGTTTCTAACTATGGCTACACCTTC. It specifies CASSRAGVSNYGYTF.

As to this clone: The same CDR3 is also encoded by other DNA sequences in this sample. The genes are TRBV20-1 and TRBJ2-7; D is undetermined. In germline, CDR1 is DFQATT, CDR2 SNEGSKA (reference sequence). The CDR3 consists of 10 residues. The V and J ends lost 5 bases and 3 bases respectively, with 5 bases between them. CDR3 protein: CSAGSYEQYF. The CDR3 coding sequence is TGCAGTGCTGGCAGCTACGAGCAGTACTTC.